Below, 13 T cell receptor beta chains from the same sample are listed, as sequenced in a study of blood T cell repertoires in COVID-19 (dated by TCRdb to the early 2020s). The library was made by the immunoSEQ multiplex PCR assay. TCRdb provides this immuneACCESS table in a form limited to in-frame rearrangements. Some clones are lacking; in checked studies, under half of them reflect an unresolved V gene, and why the rest are absent is not known. Counted in this sample were 45,000 to 65,000 clones; 90% of them appeared once. The ten largest clones represent roughly 9.7% of the sample. The sequenced sample consisted of peripheral blood. The source of these receptors is a woman aged 80 or over with acute or convalescent COVID-19.

This chain connects TRBV5-1 to TRBJ2-5; 13 nucleotides align to TRBD2. Trimming removed 3 bases from V and 5 bases from J; junction bases left unmatched: 10. This CDR3 contains 17 residues. Looked up from germline, CDR1 is SGHRS and CDR2 is YFSETQ. CDR3 residues: CASSSPPGLAGSETQYF. The CDR3 DNA reads TGCGCCAGCAGCTCTCCGCCGGGACTAGCGGGGTCCGAGACCCAGTACTTC.

This clone was counted a single time. J is TRBJ1-5 and V is TRBV6-6; 9 bases line up with TRBD1. The junction had 2 bases not matched to a gene; V was cut back by 5 bases and J by 6 bases. The CDR3 consists of 13 residues. Germline-derived CDR1 and CDR2 are MNHNY and SVGAGI (reference sequence). The CDR3 is CASSQQGAQPQHF. CDR3 nucleotides: TGTGCCAGCAGTCAACAGGGGGCTCAGCCCCAGCATTTT.

CDR3 amino acids: CASSLELQGPEAFF. The CDR3 bases are TGTGCCAGCAGCTTAGAACTACAGGGTCCTGAAGCTTTCTTT. The chain recombines TRBV7-2 with TRBJ1-1; D perhaps matches TRBD1 (6 bases). Germline V gene lookup returns CDR1 SGHTA and CDR2 FQGNSA. The V end was cut by 1 base, the J end by 6 bases, with 12 bases between. This CDR3 contains 14 residues.

The V gene is TRBV7-2, the J gene TRBJ2-1; no reliable D call. Germline values: CDR1 SGHTA, CDR2 FQGNSA. The CDR3 is 16 residues long. V was clipped by 4 bases and J by 0 bases, with 13 bases between them. The CDR3 sequence: CASSYTRLASYNEQFF. The CDR3 DNA reads as TGTGCCAGCAGCTACACTCGACTCGCCTCCTACAATGAGCAGTTCTTC.

V and J are TRBV27 and TRBJ1-2; a possible D gene is TRBD1 (6 bases). The CDR3 sequence is 14 residues long. Between the trimmed V and J ends, which lost 4 bases and 3 bases, there was a span of 12 bases. Germline V gene sequence: CDR1 MNHEY, CDR2 SMNVEV (reference sequence). CDR3 coding DNA: TGTGCCAGCAGTTCGACAGGTTCGGACTATGGCTACACCTTC. Amino acids: CASSSTGSDYGYTF.

The genes are TRBV18 and TRBJ1-2; the D gene is possibly TRBD1 (6 bases). This CDR3 has 16 residues. CDR1 is KGHSH, CDR2 LQKENI, per germline. Deletions cut 5 bases from V and 1 base from J, with 17 bases between. CDR3 amino acids: CASSSPTGLGNYGYTF. Written as DNA, the CDR3 is TGTGCCAGCTCATCCCCGACAGGCCTAGGTAACTATGGCTACACCTTC.

This clone appeared a few times. The rearrangement links TRBV11-2 to TRBJ1-1; D ambiguous. V was clipped by 6 bases and J by 2 bases, with 4 bases between them. The CDR3 loop spans 11 amino acids. Germline loops: CDR1 SGHAT, CDR2 FQNNGV. CDR3 residues: CASSVNTEAFF. CDR3 coding DNA: TGTGCCAGCAGTGTAAACACTGAAGCTTTCTTT.

This sequence joins TRBV11-2 and TRBJ2-7; TRBD2 matches at 11 bases. CDR3 size: 13 residues. Looked up from germline, CDR1 is SGHAT and CDR2 is FQNNGV. The trim removed 3 bases at V and 10 bases at J, leaving 5 bases unmatched. The DNA of the CDR3 is TGTGCCAGCAGCTTTATAGCGGGAGGGGTCCAGTACTTC. It translates to CASSFIAGGVQYF.

The V call is TRBV3-1 (or the pseudogene TRBV3-2), the J call TRBJ2-7, with 10 nucleotides matching TRBD2. CDR3 length: 16 residues. Germline-derived CDR1 and CDR2 are LGHDT and YNNKEL (reference sequence). The junction had 11 bases not matched to a gene; V was cut back by 4 bases and J by 5 bases. The CDR3 nucleotides read TGTGCCAGCAGCCTGACCCAAAGCGGGAGGGCCGACGAGCAGTACTTC. Translation gives CASSLTQSGRADEQYF.

CDR3 amino acids: CAISESREGRSPLHF. The CDR3 region has the DNA TGTGCCATCAGTGAGTCTAGGGAGGGGAGGTCACCCCTCCACTTT. The rearrangement links TRBV10-3 to TRBJ1-6; D may be TRBD1 (5 bases). V was cut by 0 bases and J by 10 bases, with 13 bases left in between. Germline CDR1 and CDR2: ENHRY and SYGVKD. The CDR3 extends over 15 amino acids.

V usage is TRBV9 and J usage is TRBJ1-4; TRBD1 is a possible D gene (6 bases). Germline CDR1 and CDR2: SGDLS and YYNGEE. This CDR3 region has 15 residues. The V end lost 0 bases, the J end lost 0 bases, and 6 bases lay between the germline ends. In DNA form, the CDR3 reads TGTGCCAGCAGCGTAGACAGGGCAACTAATGAAAAACTGTTTTTT. It yields the protein CASSVDRATNEKLFF.

The rearrangement links TRBV5-4 to TRBJ2-7, with 7 bases lining up with TRBD1. Germline CDR1 SGHNT, CDR2 YYREEE (reference sequence). Trimming cost V 0 bases and J 1 base; bases outside gene matches: 4. CDR3 length equals 15 residues. The CDR3 reads CASSLGGRGSYEQYF. CDR3 bases: TGTGCCAGCAGCTTGGGGGGCAGGGGGTCCTACGAGCAGTACTTC.

The chain uses TRBV7-2 and TRBJ1-5; D gene unclear. CDR1 is SGHTA and CDR2 is FQGNSA in the germline V gene. The CDR3 has 15 residues. The V end lost 1 base, the J end lost 0 bases, and 7 bases lay between the germline ends. Here the CDR3 reads CASSLVAHSNQPQHF. In nucleotides, the CDR3 is TGTGCCAGCAGCTTAGTGGCCCATAGCAATCAGCCCCAGCATTTT.